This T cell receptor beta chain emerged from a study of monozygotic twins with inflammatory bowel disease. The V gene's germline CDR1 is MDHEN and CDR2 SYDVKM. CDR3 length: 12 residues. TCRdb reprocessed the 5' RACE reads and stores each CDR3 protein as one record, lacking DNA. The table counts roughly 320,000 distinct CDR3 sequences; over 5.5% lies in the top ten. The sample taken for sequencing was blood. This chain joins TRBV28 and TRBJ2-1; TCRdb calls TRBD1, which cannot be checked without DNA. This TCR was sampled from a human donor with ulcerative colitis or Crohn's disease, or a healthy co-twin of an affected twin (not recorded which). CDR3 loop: CAQGRTLNEQFF.